The present T cell receptor (beta chain) was sequenced within a study of human T cells and chemical hapten exposure. Broader study findings: While controls formed fewer of them, expanded TCRs formed significantly more large CDR3 similarity clusters. DPC sensitization did not alter TCRs above 1 in 1000 frequency.

This clonotype was detected many times. Antigen unknown. Specified time point: patch test 1, 2 weeks after DPC sensitization. The treatment is: therapeutic diphenylcyclopropenone sensitization with weekly scalp DPC. Germline CDR1 and CDR2: MDHEN and SYDVKM. This CDR3 contains 15 residues. The germline V and J ends were trimmed by 5 bases and 0 bases, with 11 bases remaining between them. MiXCR, run by TCRdb on the RACE reads, gives a single entry per CDR3 protein. Of under 450,000 distinct CDR3 sequences in the sample, about 4.4% were seen once. The chain couples TRBV28 to TRBJ1-3, with a weak D call TRBD1 (5 bases). This receptor was obtained from a woman aged 45 to 65 with alopecia areata. Some clones in this sample may be carry-over from other donors' samples. The sample here was whole blood, taken in connection with sensitization to the hapten diphenylcyclopropenone (DPC). The CDR3 here is CASSGGGLSGNTIYF. The CDR3 bases are TGTGCCAGCAGTGGTGGGGGTCTCTCTGGAAACACCATATATTTT.